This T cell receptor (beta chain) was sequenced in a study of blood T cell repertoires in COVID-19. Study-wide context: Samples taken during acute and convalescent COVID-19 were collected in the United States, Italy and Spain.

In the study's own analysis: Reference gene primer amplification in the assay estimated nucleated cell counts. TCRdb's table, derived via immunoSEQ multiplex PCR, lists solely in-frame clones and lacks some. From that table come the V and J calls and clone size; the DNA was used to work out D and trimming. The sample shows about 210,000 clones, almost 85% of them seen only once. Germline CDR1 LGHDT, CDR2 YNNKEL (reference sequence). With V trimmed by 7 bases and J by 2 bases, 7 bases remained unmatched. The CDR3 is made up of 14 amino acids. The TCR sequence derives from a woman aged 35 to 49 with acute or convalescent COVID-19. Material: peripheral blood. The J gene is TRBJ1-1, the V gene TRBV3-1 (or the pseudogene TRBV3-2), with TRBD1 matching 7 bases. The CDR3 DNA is TGTGCCAGCAACACAGGGGCGGTCAACACTGAAGCTTTCTTT. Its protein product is CASNTGAVNTEAFF.